This TCR beta chain originates from a study of graft-versus-host responses after intestinal transplantation (TCRdb year 2021). With regard to the full study: Recipients received multivisceral, liver-intestinal, or isolated intestinal transplants. Anti-thymocyte globulin induction was given to all recipients, followed by maintenance tacrolimus and steroids for approximately three years. Graft-versus-host and host-versus-graft alloreactive T cell clones were tracked in the graft, circulation and bone marrow after intestinal transplantation using bulk TCR-beta CDR3 sequencing. To identify alloreactive clones, pre-transplant mixed lymphocyte reaction products were sequenced and compared with unstimulated pre-transplant donor and recipient T cells. Of the roughly 26 intestinal transplant recipients enrolled in the cohort, one of whom was a retransplant, a few patients without pretransplant specimens were excluded. Donor T cell macrochimerism was defined as a peak of at least 4% donor T cells among recipient peripheral blood mononuclear cells. Samples from three later patients were sequenced in-house on an Illumina MiSeq with MiXCR processing rather than by the commercial service. What the research found in general, with its limitations: In patients with donor T cell macrochimerism, the allografts had high GvH to HvG T cell clonal ratios. Early after transplant, peak levels of circulating GvH clones were found to be associated with declines in HvG clones. The relatively low number and heterogeneity of intestinal transplant patients limited the conclusions. GvH clones were detected in recipient bone marrow, and some of these GvH clones were observed earlier in ileal mucosa or blood, consistent with an intestinal mucosal origin.

With regard to this clone: The antigen it binds to is not known. No base-level quality is on record; no much larger clone is a single base apart.

Library construction relied on the immunoSEQ multiplex PCR assay. For most patients, genomic DNA was isolated with the Qiagen DNeasy Blood and Tissue Kit and sent frozen to Adaptive Biotechnologies for TCR sequencing. Adaptive Biotechnologies carried out high-throughput TCR-beta CDR3 sequencing of genomic DNA for most patients. Concerning the study's data processing: Adaptive's ImmunoSEQ software was the source of the TCR sequencing data for 15 to 20 patients, while a few other patients were processed with MiXCR and VDJtools. To correct CD4 versus CD8 sorting errors, any sequence found in both subsets at a frequency ratio below 5:1 was removed. CDR3 nucleotide sequences shared between donor and recipient were removed because their origin could not be assigned. To be classed as alloreactive, a clone needed at least 2-fold expansion over unstimulated cells and a minimum CFSE-low frequency of 0.002% (template counts) or 0.001% (read counts). A clone was considered mappable if detected in the sequenced pre-transplant spleen, lymph node, or MLR CFSE-low populations of the donor or recipient. The cumulative frequency of alloreactive clones was calculated as a percentage of all sequences, weighted by copy number. Imported from immuneACCESS, the table was reduced by TCRdb to in-frame sequences with V and J called. These copies leave out some clones; in studies compared against another copy, an unresolved V gene accounts for under half, and the cause of the remainder is not known. D and trimming come from the DNA, and the V and J calls and clone size come from that table. Recorded for this sample are about 85,000 clones; approximately 90% of them occurred a single time. In total, the top ten clones hold 7.6% of the sample.

The time point label of this sample denotes: cells obtained before transplantation from donor or recipient. CD3+CD4+ and CD3+CD8+ populations were FACS-sorted from unstimulated pre-transplant donor and recipient cells taken from spleen or lymph nodes. The CDR3 spans 12 residues, from the cysteine through the phenylalanine. Of the read, only the CDR3 DNA is kept; its 36 bases are in frame from base 1. From a lookup of the germline V gene, CDR1 and CDR2 are SGHRS and YFSETQ. A distance of 7 bases separates the germline ends of V and J, which lose 3 bases and 6 bases respectively. The source of this sequence is a human donor who was the organ donor for an intestinal transplant. The chain links TRBV5-1 with TRBJ2-1; there is no confident call for the D gene. This sample comprised unstimulated CD8+ T cells sorted from spleen or lymph node cells, obtained before transplant. The CDR3 has the sequence CASSWDSNEQFF. The DNA sequence follows: TGCGCCAGCAGCTGGGATTCCAATGAGCAGTTCTTC.